This T cell receptor beta chain was recovered during a study of blood T cells in healthy people across ages. Trimming left V 1 base short and J 2 bases short, with 13 bases between. This CDR3 contains 16 residues. Germline V gives CDR1 KGHDR, CDR2 SFDVKD. The use of a sample-barcoded 5' primer and a J-beta primer mix characterized a second PCR of roughly 6 to 11 cycles. Tagging of each cDNA molecule was performed by a template-switch adaptor with 12 random nucleotides. Each sample provided no less than 3 million CDR3-containing paired-end reads. TCRdb used MiXCR to reprocess the 5' RACE reads, holding one entry per CDR3 protein. There are roughly 730,000 distinct CDR3 sequences in the sample; 56% occur only once, and around a quarter lies in the top ten. Aged about 6 to 100, donors were systemically healthy Caucasians from Russia. The study isolated at least 7 million PBMCs from each sample. This clonotype showed up just a few times.

Sequencing was performed on blood. This receptor was obtained from a middle-aged man in good health. The chain joins TRBV24-1 to TRBJ2-5, with a weak D call TRBD2 (6 bases). This chain's CDR3 is CATSDFRSAGQETQYF. The DNA of the CDR3 is TGTGCCACCAGTGATTTTAGGTCTGCGGGACAAGAGACCCAGTACTTC.